The present entry profiles one T cell receptor beta chain with its context. The CDR3 sequence is 14 residues long. Trimming cost V 2 bases and J 4 bases, with 11 bases left between them. The germline V gene encodes CDR1 MNHNY and CDR2 SVGAGI (reference sequence). The protocol was immunoSEQ multiplex PCR, while the TCRdb copy is restricted to in-frame clones and leaves out a portion. The table records under 1 million clones, 80% to 95% of them present only once. This record belongs to a study of shared clonotypes between healthy human individuals. Naive CD8 cells were CD45RO-negative, positively selected for CCR7, excluding terminally differentiated effector memory CD45RA+ cells.

The rearrangement links TRBV6-6 to TRBJ2-5; no definite D call. This clonotype was sampled from a man younger than 45 in good health. The sequenced sample was naive CD8+ T cells sorted from blood. For the CDR3, the DNA is TGTGCCAGCAGTTACGTGGCAGTACGAGAGACCCAGTACTTC. It translates to CASSYVAVRETQYF.